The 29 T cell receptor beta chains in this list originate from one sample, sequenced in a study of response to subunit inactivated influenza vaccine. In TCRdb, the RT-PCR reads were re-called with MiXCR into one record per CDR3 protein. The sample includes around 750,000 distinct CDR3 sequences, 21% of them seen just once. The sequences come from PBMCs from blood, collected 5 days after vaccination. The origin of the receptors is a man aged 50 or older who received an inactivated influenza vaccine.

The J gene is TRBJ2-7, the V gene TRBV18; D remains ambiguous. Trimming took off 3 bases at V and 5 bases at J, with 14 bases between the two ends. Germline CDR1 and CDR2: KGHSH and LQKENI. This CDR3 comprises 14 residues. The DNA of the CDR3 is TGTGCCAGCTCACCTGACGGCGCTAGGGACGAGCAGTACTTC. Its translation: CASSPDGARDEQYF.

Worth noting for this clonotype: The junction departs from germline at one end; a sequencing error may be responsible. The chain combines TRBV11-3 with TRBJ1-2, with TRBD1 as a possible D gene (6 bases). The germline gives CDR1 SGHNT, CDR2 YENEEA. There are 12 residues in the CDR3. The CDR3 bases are TGTGCCAGCAGCTTCGGTTCTGGGGGGCCACACTTC. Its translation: CASSFGSGGPHF.

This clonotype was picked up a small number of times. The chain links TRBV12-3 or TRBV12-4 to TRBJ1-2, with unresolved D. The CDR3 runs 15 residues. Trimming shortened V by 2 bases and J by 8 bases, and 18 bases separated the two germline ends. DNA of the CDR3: TGTGCCAGCAGTTTATTGGATAGGTTTAGTAGAGGCTACACCTTC. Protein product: CASSLLDRFSRGYTF.

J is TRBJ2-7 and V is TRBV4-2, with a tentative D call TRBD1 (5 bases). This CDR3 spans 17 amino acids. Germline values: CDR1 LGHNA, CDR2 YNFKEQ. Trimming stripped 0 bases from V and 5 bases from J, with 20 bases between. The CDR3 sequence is CASSQDLVFRGEDEQYF. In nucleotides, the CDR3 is TGTGCCAGCAGCCAAGATCTAGTATTTAGGGGTGAGGACGAGCAGTACTTC.

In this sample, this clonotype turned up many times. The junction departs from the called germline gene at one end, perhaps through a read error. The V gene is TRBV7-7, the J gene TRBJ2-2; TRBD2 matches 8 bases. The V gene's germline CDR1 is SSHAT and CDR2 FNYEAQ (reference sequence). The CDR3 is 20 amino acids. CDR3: CASSLASPGLGIENTGELFF. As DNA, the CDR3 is TGTGCTAGCAGCTTAGCCTCACCGGGACTAGGGATCGAAAACACCGGGGAGCTGTTTTTT.

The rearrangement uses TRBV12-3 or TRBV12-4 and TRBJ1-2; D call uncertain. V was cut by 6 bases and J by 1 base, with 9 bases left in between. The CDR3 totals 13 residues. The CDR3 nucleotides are TGTGCCAGCAGAAAGGGCAATAACTATGGCTACACCTTC. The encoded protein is CASRKGNNYGYTF.

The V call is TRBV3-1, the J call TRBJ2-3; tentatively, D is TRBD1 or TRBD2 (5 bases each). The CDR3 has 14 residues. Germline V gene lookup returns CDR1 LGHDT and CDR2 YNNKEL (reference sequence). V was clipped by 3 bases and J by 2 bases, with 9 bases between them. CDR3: CASSQTGPTDTQYF. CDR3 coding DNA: TGTGCCAGCAGCCAGACGGGGCCCACAGATACGCAGTATTTT.

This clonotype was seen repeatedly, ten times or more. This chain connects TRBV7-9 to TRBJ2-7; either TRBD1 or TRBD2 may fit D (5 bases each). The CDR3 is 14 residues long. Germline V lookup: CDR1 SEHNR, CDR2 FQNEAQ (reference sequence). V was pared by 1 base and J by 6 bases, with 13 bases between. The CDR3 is CASSLVGTLGEQYF. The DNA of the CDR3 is TGTGCCAGCAGCTTAGTTGGGACCCTCGGCGAGCAGTACTTC.

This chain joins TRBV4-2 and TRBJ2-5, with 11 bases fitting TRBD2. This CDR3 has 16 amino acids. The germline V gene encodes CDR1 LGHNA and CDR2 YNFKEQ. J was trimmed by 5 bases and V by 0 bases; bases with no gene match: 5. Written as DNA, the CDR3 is TGTGCCAGCAGCCAAGAGTCTAGCGGGGGGTGGGAGACCCAGTACTTC. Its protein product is CASSQESSGGWETQYF.

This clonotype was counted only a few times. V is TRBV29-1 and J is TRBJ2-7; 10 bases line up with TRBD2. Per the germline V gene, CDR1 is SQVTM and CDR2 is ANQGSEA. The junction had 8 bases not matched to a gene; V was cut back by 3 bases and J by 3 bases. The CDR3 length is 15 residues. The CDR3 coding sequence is TGCAGCGTTGATTGGCTAGCGGGGGAATACTACGAGCAGTACTTC. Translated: CSVDWLAGEYYEQYF.

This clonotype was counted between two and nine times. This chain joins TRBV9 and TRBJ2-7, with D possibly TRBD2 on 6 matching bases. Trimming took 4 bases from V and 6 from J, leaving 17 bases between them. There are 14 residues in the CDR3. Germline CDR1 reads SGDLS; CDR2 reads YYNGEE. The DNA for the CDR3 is TGTGCCAGCAGCTATAACCTAAACGGGGGCGAGCAGTACTTC. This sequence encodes CASSYNLNGGEQYF.

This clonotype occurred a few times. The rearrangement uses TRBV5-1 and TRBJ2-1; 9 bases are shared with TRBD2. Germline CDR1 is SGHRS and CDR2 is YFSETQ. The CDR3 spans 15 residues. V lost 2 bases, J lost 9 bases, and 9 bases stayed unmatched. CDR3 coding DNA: TGCGCCAGCAGCTTCGCGGGAGGGTCTTCGGGTGAGCAGTTCTTC. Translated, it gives CASSFAGGSSGEQFF.

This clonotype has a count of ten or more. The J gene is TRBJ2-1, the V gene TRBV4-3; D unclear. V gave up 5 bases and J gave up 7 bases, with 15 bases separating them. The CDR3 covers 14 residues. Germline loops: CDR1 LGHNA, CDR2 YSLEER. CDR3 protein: CASSKGRIANEQFF. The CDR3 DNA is TGCGCCAGCAGCAAAGGACGGATAGCAAATGAGCAGTTCTTC.

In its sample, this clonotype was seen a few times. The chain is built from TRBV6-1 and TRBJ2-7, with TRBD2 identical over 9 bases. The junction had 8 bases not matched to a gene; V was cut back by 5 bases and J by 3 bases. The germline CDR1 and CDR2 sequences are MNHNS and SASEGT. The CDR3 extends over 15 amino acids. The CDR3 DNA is TGTGCCAGCAGTCCCCCGGGACTAGCAAACTACGAGCAGTACTTC. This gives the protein CASSPPGLANYEQYF.

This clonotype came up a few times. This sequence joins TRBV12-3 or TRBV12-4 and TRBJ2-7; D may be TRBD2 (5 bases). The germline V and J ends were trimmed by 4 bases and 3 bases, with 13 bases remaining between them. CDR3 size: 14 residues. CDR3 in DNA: TGTGCCAGCAGTTACCCGGGAAAAGACTACGAGCAGTACTTC. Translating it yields CASSYPGKDYEQYF.

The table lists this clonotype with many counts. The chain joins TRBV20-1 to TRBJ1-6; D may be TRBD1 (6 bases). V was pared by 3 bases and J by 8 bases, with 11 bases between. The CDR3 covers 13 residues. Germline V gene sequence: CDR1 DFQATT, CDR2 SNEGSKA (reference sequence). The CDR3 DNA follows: TGCAGTGCTAGCTCAGGGGCTGATTCACCCCTCCACTTT. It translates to CSASSGADSPLHF.

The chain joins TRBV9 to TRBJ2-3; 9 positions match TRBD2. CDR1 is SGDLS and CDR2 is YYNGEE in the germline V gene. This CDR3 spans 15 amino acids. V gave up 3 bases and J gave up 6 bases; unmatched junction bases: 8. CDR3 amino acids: CASSAGLARGDTQYF. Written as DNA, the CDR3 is TGTGCCAGCAGCGCCGGACTAGCGAGAGGTGATACGCAGTATTTT.

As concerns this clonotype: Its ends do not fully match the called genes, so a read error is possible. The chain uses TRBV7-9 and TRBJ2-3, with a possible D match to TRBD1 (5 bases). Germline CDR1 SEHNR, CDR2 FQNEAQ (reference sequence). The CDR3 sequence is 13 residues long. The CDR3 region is CASSLGQSSLRSF. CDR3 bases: TGTGCCAGCAGCTTAGGACAGAGTAGTCTACGAAGTTTT.

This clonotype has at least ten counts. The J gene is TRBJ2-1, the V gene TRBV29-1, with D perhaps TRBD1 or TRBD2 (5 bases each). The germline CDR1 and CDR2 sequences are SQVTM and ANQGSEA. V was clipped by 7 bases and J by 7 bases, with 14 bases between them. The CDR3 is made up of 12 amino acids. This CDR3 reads CSATRWGNEQFF. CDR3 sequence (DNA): TGCAGCGCCACCCGTTGGGGGAATGAGCAGTTCTTC.

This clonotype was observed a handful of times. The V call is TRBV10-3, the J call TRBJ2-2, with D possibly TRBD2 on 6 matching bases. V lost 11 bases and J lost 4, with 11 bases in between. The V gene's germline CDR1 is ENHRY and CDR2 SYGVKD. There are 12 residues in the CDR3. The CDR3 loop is CAVRDSTGELFF. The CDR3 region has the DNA TGTGCCGTCCGGGACTCCACCGGGGAGCTGTTTTTT.

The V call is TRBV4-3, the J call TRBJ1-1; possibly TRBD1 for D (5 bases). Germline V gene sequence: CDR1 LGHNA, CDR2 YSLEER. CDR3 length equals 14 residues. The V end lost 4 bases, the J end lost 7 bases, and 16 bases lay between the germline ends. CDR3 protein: CASSPSWDRDEAFF. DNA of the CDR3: TGCGCCAGCAGCCCCTCATGGGACCGGGATGAAGCTTTCTTT.

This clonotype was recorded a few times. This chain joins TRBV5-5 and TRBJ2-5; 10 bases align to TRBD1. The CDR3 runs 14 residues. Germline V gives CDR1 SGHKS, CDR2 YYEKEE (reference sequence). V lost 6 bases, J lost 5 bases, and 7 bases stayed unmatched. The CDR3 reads CASIPGQGRETQYF. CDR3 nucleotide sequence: TGTGCCAGCATACCGGGACAGGGGCGGGAGACCCAGTACTTC.

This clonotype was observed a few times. The CDR3 here is CSARVWASGEQFF. CDR3 nucleotide sequence: TGCAGTGCTAGAGTTTGGGCTAGCGGTGAGCAGTTCTTC. The chain joins TRBV20-1 to TRBJ2-1; 7 positions agree with TRBD2. The CDR3 extends over 13 amino acids. Germline loops: CDR1 DFQATT, CDR2 SNEGSKA (reference sequence). The V segment lost 1 base and the J segment 9 bases; nucleotides outside the gene matches: 6.

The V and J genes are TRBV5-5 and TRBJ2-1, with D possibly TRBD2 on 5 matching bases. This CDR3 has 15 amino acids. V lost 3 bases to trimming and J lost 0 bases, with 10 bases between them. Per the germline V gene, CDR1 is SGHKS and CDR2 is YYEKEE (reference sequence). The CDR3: CASSWTLSSYNEQFF. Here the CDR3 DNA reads TGTGCCAGCAGCTGGACTTTAAGCTCCTACAATGAGCAGTTCTTC.

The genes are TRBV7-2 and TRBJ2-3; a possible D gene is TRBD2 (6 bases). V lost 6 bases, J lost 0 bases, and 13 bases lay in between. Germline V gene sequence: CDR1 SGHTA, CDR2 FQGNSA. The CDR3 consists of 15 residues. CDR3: CASRSKLASTDTQYF. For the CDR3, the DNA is TGTGCCAGCAGGTCGAAGCTAGCGAGCACAGATACGCAGTATTTT.

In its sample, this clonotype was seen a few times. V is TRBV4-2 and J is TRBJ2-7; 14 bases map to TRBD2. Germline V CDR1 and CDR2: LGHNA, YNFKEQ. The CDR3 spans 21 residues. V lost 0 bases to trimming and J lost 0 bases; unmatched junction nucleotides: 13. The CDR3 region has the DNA TGTGCCAGCAGCCAAGATCTCATTAGAGTTGGGACTAGCGGGAGCTCCTACGAGCAGTACTTC. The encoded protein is CASSQDLIRVGTSGSSYEQYF.

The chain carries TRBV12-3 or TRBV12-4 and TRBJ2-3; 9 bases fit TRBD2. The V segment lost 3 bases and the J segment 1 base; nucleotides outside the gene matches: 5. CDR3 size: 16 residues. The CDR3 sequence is CASSLTSGRGTDTQYF. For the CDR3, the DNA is TGTGCCAGCAGTTTGACTAGCGGACGCGGCACAGATACGCAGTATTTT.

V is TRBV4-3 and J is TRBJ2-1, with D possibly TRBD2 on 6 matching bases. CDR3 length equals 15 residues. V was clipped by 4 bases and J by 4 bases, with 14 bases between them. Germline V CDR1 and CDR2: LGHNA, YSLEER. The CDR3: CASSPSVGSYNEQFF. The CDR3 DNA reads TGCGCCAGCAGCCCCTCGGTCGGGAGTTACAATGAGCAGTTCTTC.

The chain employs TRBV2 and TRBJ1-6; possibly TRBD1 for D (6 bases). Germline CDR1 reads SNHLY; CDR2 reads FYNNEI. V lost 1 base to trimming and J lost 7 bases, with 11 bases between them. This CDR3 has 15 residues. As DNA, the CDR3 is TGTGCCAGCAGTGAAGACGGCAGGGGCAATTCACCCCTCCACTTT. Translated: CASSEDGRGNSPLHF.